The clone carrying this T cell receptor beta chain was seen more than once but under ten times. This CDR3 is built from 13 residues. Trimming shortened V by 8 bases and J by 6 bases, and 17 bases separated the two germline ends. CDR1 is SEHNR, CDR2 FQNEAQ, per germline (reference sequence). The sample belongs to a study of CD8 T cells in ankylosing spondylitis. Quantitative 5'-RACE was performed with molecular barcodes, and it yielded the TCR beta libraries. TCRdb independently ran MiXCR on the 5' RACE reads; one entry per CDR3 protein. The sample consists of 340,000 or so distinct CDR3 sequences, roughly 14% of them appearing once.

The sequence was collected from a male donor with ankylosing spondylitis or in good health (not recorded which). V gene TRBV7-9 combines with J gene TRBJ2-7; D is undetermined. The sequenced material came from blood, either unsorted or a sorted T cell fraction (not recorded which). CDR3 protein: CASGVELWGEQYF. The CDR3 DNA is TGTGCCAGCGGGGTTGAGTTGTGGGGCGAGCAGTACTTC.